This entry lists 2 T cell receptor beta chains sequenced from one sample in a study of identical twins. TCRdb analysed the 5' RACE reads with MiXCR anew, one entry per CDR3 protein. The sample has about 300,000 distinct CDR3 sequences, more than 9% seen once; the top ten hold just over 7%. This sample also belongs to another study, concerning yellow fever vaccine responses in identical twins.

The material sequenced was CD8+ T cells sorted from blood. The receptors were sampled from a woman younger than 35 in good health.

This clonotype has a handful of counts. This sequence joins TRBV4-1 and TRBJ1-2, with a possible D match to TRBD1 (5 bases). The V gene lost 1 base and the J gene lost 0 bases, with 9 bases spanning the gap. The CDR3 has 15 amino acids. Per the germline V gene, CDR1 is MGHRA and CDR2 is YSYEKL. The CDR3 here is CASSQVWDANYGYTF. In DNA form, the CDR3 reads TGCGCCAGCAGCCAAGTCTGGGACGCTAACTATGGCTACACCTTC.

CDR3 sequence: CASSLEGSNYGYTF. The CDR3 bases are TGTGCCAGCAGCTTAGAAGGATCTAACTATGGCTACACCTTC. The V call is TRBV11-2, the J call TRBJ1-2; no definite D call. V was shortened by 0 bases and J by 0 bases, with 5 bases between the two germline ends. Germline CDR1 and CDR2: SGHAT and FQNNGV. The CDR3 has 14 residues. The complete variable domain, with remaining parts taken from reference TRBV11-2 and TRBJ1-2, reads EAGVAQSPRYKIIEKRQSVAFWCNPISGHATLYWYQQILGQGPKLLIQFQNNGVVDDSQLPKDRFSAERLKGVDSTLKIQPAKLEDSAVYLCASSLEGSNYGYTFGSGTRLTVV.